This T cell receptor beta chain was identified in a study of T cells of healthy individuals. TCRdb called the 5' RACE reads again in MiXCR, with one record for every CDR3 protein. The sample contains tens of thousands of distinct CDR3 sequences, 15% to 20% of which appear only once. CDR1 and CDR2 (germline): SGHKS, YYEKEE (reference sequence). V lost 6 bases to trimming and J lost 0 bases, with 9 bases between them. The CDR3 loop spans 14 amino acids. This clonotype was seen more than once but under ten times. The receptor's source is a human donor in good health. V usage is TRBV5-5 and J usage is TRBJ2-2; D gene uncertain. CDR3 amino acids: CASTLRANTGELFF. The CDR3 DNA sequence: TGTGCCAGCACCCTACGCGCGAACACCGGGGAGCTGTTTTTT.